The 5 T cell receptor beta chains below come from one sample, sequenced in a study of T cell responses to AZD1222 COVID-19 vaccine. Here immunoSEQ multiplex PCR was the method, and the copy in TCRdb shows in-frame clones only, minus some. The data hold roughly 130,000 clones, with around nine tenths observed a single time. The sample was peripheral blood, taken on day 0 of AZD1222 vaccination. The receptors were gathered from an adult in good health.

The V gene is TRBV4-3, the J gene TRBJ2-6; D is perhaps TRBD1 (5 bases). Germline values: CDR1 LGHNA, CDR2 YSLEER. The CDR3 length is 17 residues. Between the trimmed V and J ends, which lost 5 bases and 1 base, there was a span of 15 bases. CDR3 region: CASSKPPAGSGANVLTF. The CDR3 DNA reads as TGCGCCAGCAGCAAACCCCCGGCAGGGTCTGGGGCCAACGTCCTGACTTTC.

This chain connects TRBV6-5 to TRBJ2-4, with 8 bases identical to TRBD2. The length of the CDR3 is 15 residues. CDR1 MNHEY and CDR2 SVGAGI come from the germline V gene. Trimming at V came to 10 bases and at J to 0 bases, leaving 8 bases not matched to a gene. DNA of the CDR3: TGTGCCACCACCGGGACTAGTCTAGCCAAAAACATTCAGTACTTC. Translation gives CATTGTSLAKNIQYF.

The V call is TRBV30, the J call TRBJ1-2; 7 bases line up with TRBD1. Germline trimming cut 4 bases from V and 7 bases from J; bases unmatched to any gene: 6. The CDR3 is 12 amino acids. Germline lookup yields CDR1 GTSNPN and CDR2 SVGIG (reference sequence). The CDR3 loop is CAWKDRVGGYTF. The CDR3 DNA is TGTGCCTGGAAAGACAGGGTCGGTGGCTACACCTTC.

The genes are TRBV28 and TRBJ2-3, with 8 nucleotides matching TRBD2. CDR3 length: 20 amino acids. The ends lost 5 bases at V and 2 bases at J; junction bases unmatched: 21. Germline assignment: CDR1 MDHEN and CDR2 SYDVKM. The CDR3 loop reads CASSLPSFAGGRGTTDTQYF. Written as DNA, the CDR3 is TGTGCCAGCAGTCTGCCCAGTTTCGCGGGGGGTAGGGGGACCACAGATACGCAGTATTTT.

The chain has TRBV27 and TRBJ2-7, with 9 bases aligning to TRBD2. V dropped 5 bases and J dropped 2; count of bases not matched to a gene: 16. The germline V gene has CDR1 MNHEY and CDR2 SMNVEV (reference sequence). This CDR3 comprises 18 residues. The CDR3 spells CASSPFSIAGATTYEQYF. The CDR3 nucleotides read TGTGCCAGCAGTCCATTCTCGATAGCGGGAGCCACTACCTACGAGCAGTACTTC.